Shown below are 21 T cell receptor beta chains from a single sample sequenced in a study of graft-versus-host responses after intestinal transplantation. For these receptors, no antigen is known. The data were produced by immunoSEQ multiplex PCR, yet TCRdb's version contains in-frame clones alone and is incomplete. The profile shows 30,000 to 35,000 clones, roughly 80% of them singletons. Sequenced material: unstimulated CD8+ T cells sorted from spleen or lymph node cells, taken before intestinal transplant. Source of these receptors: a human donor who received an intestinal transplant.

The chain links TRBV6-5 to TRBJ2-2; D gene unclear. The CDR3 length is 14 residues. Germline V lookup: CDR1 MNHEY, CDR2 SVGAGI. Trimming took off 3 bases at V and 4 bases at J, with 9 bases between the two ends. The CDR3 loop reads CASSYTTTTGELFF. The CDR3 bases are TGTGCCAGCAGTTATACTACGACCACCGGGGAGCTGTTTTTT.

This clone has only a few counts. The J gene is TRBJ1-5, the V gene TRBV19, with D possibly TRBD1 on 6 matching bases. CDR1 LNHDA and CDR2 SQIVND come from the germline V gene (reference sequence). The CDR3 has 14 residues. Trimming cost V 2 bases and J 5 bases, with 10 bases left between them. The CDR3 reads CASSITSGDQPQHF. The CDR3, as DNA: TGTGCCAGTAGTATAACATCAGGGGATCAGCCCCAGCATTTT.

This clone showed up just once. This chain links TRBV28 with TRBJ2-1; TRBD2 matches 9 bases. V shed 1 base and J 4 bases; nucleotides not matched to a gene: 2. The CDR3 loop spans 15 amino acids. Germline CDR1 reads MDHEN; CDR2 reads SYDVKM. The CDR3 DNA follows: TGTGCCAGCAGTTTATCGACTAGCGGTTACAATGAGCAGTTCTTC. Its protein is CASSLSTSGYNEQFF.

This clone was picked up a small number of times. The V gene is TRBV2, the J gene TRBJ1-6; tentative D call: TRBD1 (5 bases). V dropped 2 bases and J dropped 7 bases, with 15 bases sitting between them. CDR3 length: 16 amino acids. Per the germline V gene, CDR1 is SNHLY and CDR2 is FYNNEI. The CDR3 nucleotides read TGTGCCAGCAGTGAATGGGTGGGGGGTAAGAATTCACCCCTCCACTTT. The encoded protein is CASSEWVGGKNSPLHF.

The chain is built from TRBV5-1 and TRBJ2-7; TRBD2 agrees at 10 bases. V lost 4 bases, J lost 4 bases, and 8 bases stayed unmatched. Germline assignment: CDR1 SGHRS and CDR2 YFSETQ. This CDR3 spans 15 amino acids. As DNA, the CDR3 is TGCGCCAGCAGCCCGCTAGCGGGAGCTCCTTACGAGCAGTACTTC. It encodes CASSPLAGAPYEQYF.

The gene calls are TRBV10-2 and TRBJ2-5; TRBD2 agrees at 7 bases. The CDR3 consists of 14 residues. V gave up 4 bases and J gave up 2 bases; unmatched junction bases: 4. The germline V gene encodes CDR1 WSHSY and CDR2 SAAADI. CDR3 region: CASSVRAGQETQYF. CDR3 nucleotide sequence: TGCGCCAGCAGTGTTAGAGCGGGACAAGAGACCCAGTACTTC.

The genes are TRBV7-8 and TRBJ2-7; no clear D gene. CDR1 and CDR2 (germline): SGHVS, FQNEAQ. The CDR3 has 11 amino acids. The ends were cut back, 0 bases at V and 6 bases at J, with 3 bases in the middle. Written as DNA, the CDR3 is TGTGCCAGCAGCTTAGCCGGCGAGCAGTACTTC. Amino acids: CASSLAGEQYF.

The chain links TRBV27 to TRBJ2-3; D possibly corresponds to TRBD2 (6 bases). Germline V gene lookup returns CDR1 MNHEY and CDR2 SMNVEV (reference sequence). V was pared by 5 bases and J by 4 bases, with 19 bases between. The CDR3 has 16 amino acids. The CDR3 DNA follows: TGTGCCAGCAGTAAGGGAGGACGTGGGGGATCAGATACGCAGTATTTT. Its protein product is CASSKGGRGGSDTQYF.

The rearrangement joins TRBV30 to TRBJ1-1; 9 bases match TRBD1. V lost 4 bases to trimming and J lost 7 bases; unmatched junction nucleotides: 10. Germline CDR1 reads GTSNPN; CDR2 reads SVGIG (reference sequence). There are 14 residues in the CDR3. The CDR3 DNA reads as TGTGCCTGGAAGGAAAAGGGACAGGGTTTTGAAGCTTTCTTT. Protein product: CAWKEKGQGFEAFF.

The V call is TRBV7-7, the J call TRBJ2-2, with 9 bases matching TRBD2. Germline assignment: CDR1 SSHAT and CDR2 FNYEAQ (reference sequence). J lost 5 bases, V lost 5 bases, and 6 bases had no gene match. The CDR3 is made up of 15 amino acids. This chain's CDR3 is CASSSSGGETGELFF. CDR3 in DNA: TGTGCCAGCAGCAGTAGCGGGGGAGAGACCGGGGAGCTGTTTTTT. The full variable domain, rest sourced from reference TRBV7-7 and TRBJ2-2, is GAGVSQSPRYKVTKRGQDVTLRCDPISSHATLYWYQQALGQGPEFLTYFNYEAQPDKSGLPSDRFSAERPEGSISTLTIQRTEQRDSAMYRCASSSSGGETGELFFGEGSRLTVL.

This clone was found once. One junction end disagrees with the germline gene, perhaps due to a read error. CDR3 region: CVSNADGSTYEQYF. CDR3 in DNA: TGTGTCAGCAATGCGGATGGGAGCACCTACGAGCAGTACTTC. The chain employs TRBV9 and TRBJ2-7; D may be TRBD2 (5 bases). Looked up from germline, CDR1 is SGDLS and CDR2 is YYNGEE. The CDR3 runs to 14 residues.

A single count supports this clone. The chain has TRBV21-1 and TRBJ2-5; the listed D gene, TRBD1, was not tested against the DNA. TRBV21-1 is deemed a pseudogene. The CDR3 sequence is 15 residues long. Written as DNA, the CDR3 is TGTGCCAGCAGCAAAGTTGGGGCACCCCAAGAGACCCAGTACTTC. Amino acid sequence: CASSKVGAPQETQYF.

The J gene is TRBJ2-1, the V gene TRBV7-9; a possible D gene is TRBD2 (5 bases). This CDR3 is 16 amino acids long. Germline V gene data show CDR1 as SEHNR and CDR2 as FQNEAQ (reference sequence). V was pared by 0 bases and J by 0 bases, with 9 bases between. CDR3 loop: CASSLAVTTSYNEQFF. In DNA form, the CDR3 reads TGTGCCAGCAGCTTAGCGGTGACTACCTCCTACAATGAGCAGTTCTTC. The variable domain in full, with the rest retrieved from reference TRBV7-9 and TRBJ2-1, is DTGVSQNPRHKITKRGQNVTFRCDPISEHNRLYWYRQTLGQGPEFLTYFQNEAQLEKSRLLSDRFSAERPKGSFSTLEIQRTEQGDSAMYLCASSLAVTTSYNEQFFGPGTRLTVL.

The rearrangement links TRBV28 to TRBJ2-1; 7 positions match TRBD1. Germline CDR1 MDHEN, CDR2 SYDVKM. V shed 4 bases, J shed 5 bases, and the junction held 8 bases outside the gene matches. CDR3 length: 15 residues. The CDR3 spells CASSSTGVWNNEQFF. CDR3 sequence (DNA): TGTGCCAGCAGTTCTACAGGGGTCTGGAACAATGAGCAGTTCTTC. Full variable domain (outside the CDR3, taken from reference TRBV28 and TRBJ2-1): DVKVTQSSRYLVKRTGEKVFLECVQDMDHENMFWYRQDPGLGLRLIYFSYDVKMKEKGDIPEGYSVSREKKERFSLILESASTNQTSMYLCASSSTGVWNNEQFFGPGTRLTVL.

The rearrangement links TRBV7-8 to TRBJ1-1, with TRBD1 matching over 8 bases. The CDR3 totals 15 residues. J lost 7 bases, V lost 5 bases, and 12 bases had no gene match. The germline CDR1 and CDR2 sequences are SGHVS and FQNEAQ. DNA of the CDR3: TGTGCCAGCAGCCTCATGCCAGGGGGCCACTTTGAAGCTTTCTTT. It codes for CASSLMPGGHFEAFF. The full variable domain, completed using reference TRBV7-8 and TRBJ1-1, is GAGVSQSPRYKVAKRGQDVALRCDPISGHVSLFWYQQALGQGPEFLTYFQNEAQLDKSGLPSDRFFAERPEGSVSTLKIQRTQQEDSAVYLCASSLMPGGHFEAFFGQGTRLTVV.

The V and J genes are TRBV11-2 and TRBJ1-5, with unresolved D. The CDR3 loop spans 15 amino acids. V lost 0 bases, J lost 0 bases, and 6 bases lay in between. Per the germline V gene, CDR1 is SGHAT and CDR2 is FQNNGV. CDR3 nucleotide sequence: TGTGCCAGCAGCTTAGATCGGAGTAGCAATCAGCCCCAGCATTTT. Protein sequence: CASSLDRSSNQPQHF.

This clone was recorded a few times. CDR3 sequence: CASSLEPPYEQFF. In DNA, the CDR3 is TGTGCCAGCAGCTTGGAGCCCCCTTATGAGCAGTTCTTC. V and J are TRBV21-1 and TRBJ2-1; the DNA was not compared with TRBD2, the D call given in the table. TRBV21-1 is an annotated pseudogene. CDR3 size: 13 residues.

The V call is TRBV19, the J call TRBJ1-1; no clear D gene. CDR3 length equals 13 residues. The germline V gene has CDR1 LNHDA and CDR2 SQIVND (reference sequence). V was trimmed by 5 bases and J by 3 bases, leaving 10 bases between them. The CDR3 is CASSPRSHTEAFF. CDR3 nucleotides: TGTGCCAGTAGTCCTCGGTCTCACACTGAAGCTTTCTTT.

This clone appeared a single time. This sequence joins TRBV4-2 and TRBJ1-1, with D tentatively TRBD1 (5 bases). The V gene's germline CDR1 is LGHNA and CDR2 YNFKEQ. CDR3 length: 14 amino acids. Trimming took off 1 base at V and 11 bases at J, with 17 bases between the two ends. The CDR3 sequence: CASSQASGGVWAFF. In DNA, the CDR3 is TGTGCCAGCAGCCAAGCGTCGGGGGGTGTCTGGGCTTTCTTT.

J is TRBJ2-7 and V is TRBV4-1, with 9 bases fitting TRBD2. The length of the CDR3 is 16 residues. Trimming took 2 bases from V and 0 from J; bases not matched to a gene: 5. From germline, CDR1 is MGHRA and CDR2 YSYEKL. CDR3 DNA: TGCGCCAGCAGCCAATTTGGTAGCGGGAGCTCCTACGAGCAGTACTTC. Its translation is CASSQFGSGSSYEQYF.

CDR3 loop: CASSLTSQETQYF. CDR3 coding DNA: TGTGCCAGCAGCCTGACTAGCCAAGAGACCCAGTACTTC. V usage is TRBV4-2 and J usage is TRBJ2-5, with D possibly TRBD2 on 6 matching bases. V was shortened by 4 bases and J by 1 base, with 7 bases between the two germline ends. The CDR3 totals 13 residues. CDR1 is LGHNA, CDR2 YNFKEQ, per germline.